The 3 T cell receptor beta chains listed next were all sequenced from one sample in a study of blood T cell repertoires in COVID-19. Sequencing was performed with immunoSEQ multiplex PCR; in TCRdb, only in-frame clones are kept and a portion is missing. The sample includes about 130,000 clones, roughly 80% of them seen just once. Sample: peripheral blood. These TCRs come from a woman over 75 with acute or convalescent COVID-19.

This chain joins TRBV6-1 and TRBJ1-1; no clear D gene. The CDR3 consists of 16 residues. CDR1 is MNHNS and CDR2 is SASEGT in the germline V gene. V lost 0 bases, J lost 4 bases, and 15 bases lay in between. The DNA of the CDR3 is TGTGCCAGCAGTGAAGCACCCCAGTCTCGGGGCACTGAAGCTTTCTTT. Residues: CASSEAPQSRGTEAFF.

This clone was recorded once. The chain couples TRBV7-3 to TRBJ1-1; the D gene is possibly TRBD1 (5 bases). Germline assignment: CDR1 SGHTA and CDR2 FQGTGA. Trimming stripped 5 bases from V and 2 bases from J, with 18 bases between. This CDR3 comprises 16 residues. CDR3: CASSARQSAFNTEAFF. CDR3 DNA: TGTGCCAGCAGCGCCCGACAGAGTGCCTTCAACACTGAAGCTTTCTTT.

J is TRBJ2-7 and V is TRBV7-3; 7 bases map to TRBD1. The CDR3 length is 14 residues. The germline V gene encodes CDR1 SGHTA and CDR2 FQGTGA. The junction had 6 bases not matched to a gene; V was cut back by 5 bases and J by 2 bases. The CDR3 DNA sequence: TGTGCCAGCAGCCCTAGGGACAGCGCCTACGAGCAGTACTTC. Translation gives CASSPRDSAYEQYF.